This entry is about one TCR beta chain. This entry belongs to a study of blood T cell repertoires in COVID-19. At the level of the study: The United States, Italy and Spain provided the acute and convalescent COVID-19 samples. PBMCs, B-cell-depleted T cells, or T cells provided the cDNA or gDNA that made up the material.

Authors' processing steps: Amplification from reference gene primers served as the basis for estimated nucleated cell counts. Using immunoSEQ multiplex PCR, the repertoire was profiled, and TCRdb retains in-frame clones only, with some absent. From that table come the V and J calls and clone size; the DNA was used to work out D and trimming. The sample holds 100,000 to 150,000 clones, around 88% seen once. Germline V gives CDR1 MDHEN, CDR2 SYDVKM. The CDR3 runs 13 residues. The ends were cut back, 7 bases at V and 1 base at J, with 8 bases in the middle. The source is a man aged 45-65 years with acute or convalescent COVID-19. This chain connects TRBV28 to TRBJ1-5; D may be TRBD1 (6 bases). The material sequenced was peripheral blood. CDR3 sequence: CASIQGSNQPQHF. CDR3 DNA: TGTGCCAGCATCCAGGGGAGCAATCAGCCCCAGCATTTT. The full variable domain, its missing parts supplied by reference TRBV28 and TRBJ1-5, is DVKVTQSSRYLVKRTGEKVFLECVQDMDHENMFWYRQDPGLGLRLIYFSYDVKMKEKGDIPEGYSVSREKKERFSLILESASTNQTSMYLCASIQGSNQPQHFGDGTRLSIL.